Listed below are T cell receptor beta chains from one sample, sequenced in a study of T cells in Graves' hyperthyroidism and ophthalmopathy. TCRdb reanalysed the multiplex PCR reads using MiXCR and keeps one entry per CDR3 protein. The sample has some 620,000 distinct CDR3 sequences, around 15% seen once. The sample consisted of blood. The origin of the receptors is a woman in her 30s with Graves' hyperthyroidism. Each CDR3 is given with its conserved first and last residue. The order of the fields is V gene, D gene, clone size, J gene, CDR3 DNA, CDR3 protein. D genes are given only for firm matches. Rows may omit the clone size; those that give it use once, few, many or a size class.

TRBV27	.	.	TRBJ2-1	TGTGCCAGCAGTTCTGGGGGGAGCAATGAGCAGTTCTTC	CASSSGGSNEQFF
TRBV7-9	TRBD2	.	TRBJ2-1	TGTGCCAGCAACTCGACTAGCGGTAACTACAATGAGCAGTTCTTC	CASNSTSGNYNEQFF
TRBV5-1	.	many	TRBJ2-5	TGTGCCAGCAGCTTAGCCCCTCAAGAGACCCAGTACTTC	CASSLAPQETQYF
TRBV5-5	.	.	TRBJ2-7	TGTGCCAGCAGCTTGGGGAGACAGCAGTACTTC	CASSLGRQQYF
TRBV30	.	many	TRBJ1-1	TGTGCCTGGAGCAGGGACACTGAAGCTTTCTTT	CAWSRDTEAFF
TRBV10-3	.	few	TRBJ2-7	TGTGCCATCAGTAACAGCCGGGACAACCCTTCCTACGAGCAGTACTTC	CAISNSRDNPSYEQYF
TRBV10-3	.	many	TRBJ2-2	TGTGCCATCAGTGATATTTTACAGGGCACCGGGGAGCTGTTTTTT	CAISDILQGTGELFF
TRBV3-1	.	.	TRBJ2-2	TGTGCCAGCAGCCAAGCTTGGCTCACCGGGGAGCTGTTTTTT	CASSQAWLTGELFF
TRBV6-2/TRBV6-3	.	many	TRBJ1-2	TGTGCCAGCACTCTAGGCGTACGCGCTAACTATGGCTACACCTTC	CASTLGVRANYGYTF
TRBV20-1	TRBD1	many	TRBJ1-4	TGCAGTGCTAGACCCGACAGGGAGGATGAAAAACTGTTTTTT	CSARPDREDEKLFF
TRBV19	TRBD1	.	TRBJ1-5	TGTGCCAGTAGTATCCCCCGGGACAGGGGAGGCCACAATCAGCCCCAGCATTTT	CASSIPRDRGGHNQPQHF
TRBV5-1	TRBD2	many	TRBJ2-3	TGCGCCAGCAGCTTGGGGACTAGCATACAAGATACGCAGTATTTT	CASSLGTSIQDTQYF
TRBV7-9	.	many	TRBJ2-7	TGTGCCAGCAGCTTAGAAAGAGCGTACGAGCAGTACTTC	CASSLERAYEQYF
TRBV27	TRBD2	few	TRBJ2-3	TGTGCCAGCAGCCAGACTAGCCGGGCAGATACGCAGTATTTT	CASSQTSRADTQYF
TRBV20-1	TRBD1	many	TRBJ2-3	TGCAGTGCTAGAGCCACCAGACAGGGTTGGGGGACAGATACGCAGTATTTT	CSARATRQGWGTDTQYF
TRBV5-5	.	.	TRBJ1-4	TGTGCCAGCAGCAACGCAGGGATTAGACTGTTTTTT	CASSNAGIRLFF
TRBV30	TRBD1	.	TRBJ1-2	TGTGCCCGTACCTGGACAGGGGGTCTGGGCTACACCTTC	CARTWTGGLGYTF
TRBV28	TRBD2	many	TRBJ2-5	TGTGCCAGCAGTGTTGGGGGGGGGGAGACCCAGTACTTC	CASSVGGGETQYF
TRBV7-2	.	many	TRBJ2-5	TGTGCCAGCAGCTTAGATGCGACGGGAGTGGGGGAGACCCAGTACTTC	CASSLDATGVGETQYF
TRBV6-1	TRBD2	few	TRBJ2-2	TGTGCCACTCCGACGGGGCTAGCGGGGGGGTCATTCACCGGGGAGCTGTTTTTT	CATPTGLAGGSFTGELFF
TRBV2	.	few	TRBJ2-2	TGTGCCAGCAGTACCTCGGCAGCGAACACCGGGGAGCTGTTTTTT	CASSTSAANTGELFF
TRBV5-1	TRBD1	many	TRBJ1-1	TGCGCCAGCAGCCCCGGGACAGGGGTCAACACTGAAGCTTTCTTT	CASSPGTGVNTEAFF
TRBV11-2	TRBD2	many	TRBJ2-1	TGTGCCAGCACCGCAGGGAGCGGGGACAATGAGCAGTTCTTC	CASTAGSGDNEQFF
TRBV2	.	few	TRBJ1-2	TGTGCCAGCAGTGTTAGGCAGAGGCAATATGGCTACACCTTC	CASSVRQRQYGYTF
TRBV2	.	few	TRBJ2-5	TGTGCCAGCAGACTCAGCGGCCCCGGGGGGTACTTC	CASRLSGPGGYF
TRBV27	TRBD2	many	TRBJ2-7	TGTGCCAGCAGTACGCTTAGCGGGTGGGCCGGGGAGCAGTACTTC	CASSTLSGWAGEQYF
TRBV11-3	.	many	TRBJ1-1	TGTGCCAGCAGCGTAGGACAATCGAAAGCTTTCTTT	CASSVGQSKAFF
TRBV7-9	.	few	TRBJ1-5	TGTGCCAGCAGTTACAGGGCCCCCGATCAGCCCCAGCATTTT	CASSYRAPDQPQHF
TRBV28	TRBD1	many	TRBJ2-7	TGTGCCAGCAGATCGGGACAGGGTGGCGAGCAGTACTTC	CASRSGQGGEQYF
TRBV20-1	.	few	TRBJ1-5	TGCAGTGCTAGACCAACATATCACAGGGTCCGGAGTCAGCCCCAGCATTTT	CSARPTYHRVRSQPQHF
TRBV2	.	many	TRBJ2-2	TGTGCCAGCAGTGAGTTTAGAGCAGTCACCGGGGAGCTGTTTTTT	CASSEFRAVTGELFF
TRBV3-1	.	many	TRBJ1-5	TGTGCCAGCAGTCTGGGCCGCGATCAGCCCCAGCATTTT	CASSLGRDQPQHF
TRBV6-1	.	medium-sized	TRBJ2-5	TGTGCCAGCAGTAGACAGGCGGAAGAGACCCAGTACTTC	CASSRQAEETQYF
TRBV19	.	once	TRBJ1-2	TGTGCCAGTAGCTTGGGCAGGGCGGTCGATGATGGCTACACCTTC	CASSLGRAVDDGYTF
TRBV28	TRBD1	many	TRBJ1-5	TGTGCCAGCAGGACCGCCCCAGGGGGTGGCAATCAGCCCCAGCATTTT	CASRTAPGGGNQPQHF
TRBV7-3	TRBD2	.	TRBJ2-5	TGTGCCAGCAGCTTAGGACTAGCGGCGCAACAAGAGACCCAGTACTTC	CASSLGLAAQQETQYF
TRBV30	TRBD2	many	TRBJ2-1	TGTGCCTGGAGAAATAGCGGGAGCCTCTACAATGAGCAGTTCTTC	CAWRNSGSLYNEQFF
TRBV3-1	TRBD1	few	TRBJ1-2	TGTGCCAGCCGAATGACAGGGTCGGGGGATGGCTACACCTTC	CASRMTGSGDGYTF
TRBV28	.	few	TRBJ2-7	TGTGCCAGCCGAAGCCAGGTCTACGAGCAGTACTTC	CASRSQVYEQYF
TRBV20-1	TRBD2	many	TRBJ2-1	TGCAGTGCTAGAGAATCAAGCGGGAGCTCCTACAATGAGCAGTTCTTC	CSARESSGSSYNEQFF
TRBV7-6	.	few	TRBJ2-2	TGTGCCAGCAGCCCAAACGAGGCCGGGGAGCTGTTTTTT	CASSPNEAGELFF
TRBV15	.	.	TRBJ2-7	TGTGCCACCAGCAGAGATCTGGCCAGCCTCCACGAGCAGTACTTC	CATSRDLASLHEQYF
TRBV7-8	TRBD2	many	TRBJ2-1	TGTGCCAGCAGCTCCTCCGGGACTAGCGGCTACAATGAGCAGTTCTTC	CASSSSGTSGYNEQFF
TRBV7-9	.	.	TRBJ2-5	TGTGCCAGCAGCTTGGCGGGCCCGCAGGGCCAGCACTTC	CASSLAGPQGQHF
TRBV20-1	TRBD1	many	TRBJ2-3	TGCAGTGCTAGATCGCGGACAGGGGGTAACACAGATACGCAGTATTTT	CSARSRTGGNTDTQYF
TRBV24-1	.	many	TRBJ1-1	TGTGCCACCAGTGGCACAGGTCGCCCTGAAGCTTTCTTT	CATSGTGRPEAFF